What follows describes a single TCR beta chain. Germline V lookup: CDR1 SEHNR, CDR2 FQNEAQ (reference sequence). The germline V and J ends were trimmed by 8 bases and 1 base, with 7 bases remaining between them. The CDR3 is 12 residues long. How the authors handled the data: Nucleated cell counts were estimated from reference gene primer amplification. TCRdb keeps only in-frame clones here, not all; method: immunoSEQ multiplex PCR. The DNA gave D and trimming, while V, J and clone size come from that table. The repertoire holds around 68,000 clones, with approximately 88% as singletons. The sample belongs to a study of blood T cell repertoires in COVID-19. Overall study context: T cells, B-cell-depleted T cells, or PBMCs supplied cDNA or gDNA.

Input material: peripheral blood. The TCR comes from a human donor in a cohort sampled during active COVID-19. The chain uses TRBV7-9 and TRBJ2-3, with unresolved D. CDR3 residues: CASASGTDTQYF. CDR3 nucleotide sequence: TGTGCCAGCGCCAGCGGCACAGATACGCAGTATTTT.